This record covers a single T cell receptor beta chain. As yet, its antigen is unknown. This entry comes from a study of early stage breast cancer tumors. Study-level points and caveats: Bulk DNA sequencing of unsorted cells missed chain pairing and markers. Tumors had roughly 2.6-fold higher T cell density than normal breast.

Some clones are missing from TCRdb's copy, which holds only in-frame ones; the method was immunoSEQ multiplex PCR. The sample records 25,000 to 30,000 clones, 72% being singletons. The clonotype was recovered from a person in their fifties with breast cancer. The material sequenced was blood.

The CDR3 DNA reads as TGTGCCAGCAGTGAAGGACAGTTAAATCAGCCCCAGCATTTT. Translating it yields CASSEGQLNQPQHF. V is TRBV2 and J is TRBJ1-5; a possible D gene is TRBD1 (5 bases). Between the trimmed V and J ends, which lost 1 base and 4 bases, there was a span of 8 bases. Looked up from germline, CDR1 is SNHLY and CDR2 is FYNNEI. The CDR3 runs to 14 residues.